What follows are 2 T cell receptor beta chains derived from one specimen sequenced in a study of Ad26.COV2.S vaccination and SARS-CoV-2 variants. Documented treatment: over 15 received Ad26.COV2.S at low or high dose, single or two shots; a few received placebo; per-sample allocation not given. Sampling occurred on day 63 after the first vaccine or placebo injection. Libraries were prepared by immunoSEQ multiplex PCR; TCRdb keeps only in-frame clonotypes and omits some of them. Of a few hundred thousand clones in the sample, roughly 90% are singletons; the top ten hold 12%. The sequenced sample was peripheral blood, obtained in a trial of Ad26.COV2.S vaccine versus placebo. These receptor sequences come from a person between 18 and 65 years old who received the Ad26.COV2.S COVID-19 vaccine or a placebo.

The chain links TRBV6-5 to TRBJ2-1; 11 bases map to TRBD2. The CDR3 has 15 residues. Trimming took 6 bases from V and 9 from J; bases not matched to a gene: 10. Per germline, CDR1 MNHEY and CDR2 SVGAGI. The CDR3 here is CASSLLAGETAEQFF. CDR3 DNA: TGTGCCAGCAGCCTACTAGCGGGAGAGACGGCTGAGCAGTTCTTC.

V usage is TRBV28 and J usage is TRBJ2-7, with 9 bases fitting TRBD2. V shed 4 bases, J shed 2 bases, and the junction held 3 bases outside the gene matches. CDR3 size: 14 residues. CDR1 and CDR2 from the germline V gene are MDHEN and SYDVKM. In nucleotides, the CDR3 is TGTGCCAGCAGTTGGGGACTAGCCGCCTACGAGCAGTACTTC. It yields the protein CASSWGLAAYEQYF.